This TCR beta chain was sequenced for a study of cytomegalovirus exposure and HLA in healthy donors. The study, taken as a whole, reports: Listed as cytomegalovirus-associated were 170 or so TCR beta chains. A few CMV-associated chains proved CMV antigen-specific in vitro.

Between the trimmed V and J ends, which lost 2 bases and 4 bases, there was a span of 11 bases. CDR3 length: 14 amino acids. Germline-derived CDR1 and CDR2 are MNHEY and SMNVEV (reference sequence). Assay: immunoSEQ multiplex PCR; the TCRdb copy retains only in-frame clones and omits some. The sample holds tens of thousands of clones, 85% to 95% seen once. Points on this clone: Its antigen is as yet unknown.

The chain is built from TRBV27 and TRBJ1-1; D ambiguous. The sequenced material came from PBMCs. This TCR was sampled from a woman between 18 and 30 years old in good health and CMV-seronegative. The CDR3 DNA is TGTGCCAGCAGTTTAAACGCATGGGCCACTGAAGCTTTCTTT. Encoded protein: CASSLNAWATEAFF.